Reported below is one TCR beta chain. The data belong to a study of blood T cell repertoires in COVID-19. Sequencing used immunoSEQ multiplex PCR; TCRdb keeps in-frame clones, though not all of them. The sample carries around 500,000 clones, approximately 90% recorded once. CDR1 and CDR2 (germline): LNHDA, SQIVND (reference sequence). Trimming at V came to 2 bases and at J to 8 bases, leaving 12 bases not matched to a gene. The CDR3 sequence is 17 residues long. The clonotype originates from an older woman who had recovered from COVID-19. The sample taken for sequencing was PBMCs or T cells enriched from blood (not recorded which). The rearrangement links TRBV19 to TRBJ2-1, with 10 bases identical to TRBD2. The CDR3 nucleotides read TGTGCCAGTAGTATAATAGCGGGGGGCCGACGCGACGATGAGCAGTTCTTC. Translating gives CASSIIAGGRRDDEQFF.